The present entry profiles one TCR beta chain with its context. This clonotype is large (0.1 to 1%). Its antigen has not been determined. Nothing much larger sits one base from this clone, and base qualities are not available. This specimen comes from a study of neurological immune-mediated disorders (dated by TCRdb to the late 2010s). For the study in its entirety: Peripheral blood TCR-beta repertoires from HTLV-I-associated myelopathy (HAM/TSP) patients, multiple sclerosis patients and healthy controls were compared by UMI-based sequencing. Of the roughly 71 subjects in the cohort, around 15 were HAM/TSP patients, roughly 34 were multiple sclerosis patients, and approximately 20 were healthy controls. Alongside PBMC samples, the set of some 98 TCR-beta libraries contained longitudinal samples, technical triplicates, and paired CD4+ and CD8+ T-cell subsets that had been sorted.

cDNA synthesis used template-switch 5'RACE with a primer carrying a 10-nucleotide random unique molecular identifier tagging each TCR transcript. Every sequencing run yielded over 180 million TCR-beta sequences covering 15-18 subjects. Total RNA was extracted with the RNeasy kit. TCR-beta VDJ regions were amplified with primers for the TCR constant region and the 5'RACE anchor, using the KAPA Real-time Library Amplification kit. A first PCR added sample indexes and Illumina adaptors, and a second PCR then raised library yield. After Ampure bead purification, the roughly 650 bp TCR product was size-selected on a 2% E-gel SizeSelection system. Before pooling, library quality was checked on a Bioanalyzer, concentration was measured with Qubit, and libraries were quantified with the Kapa Library Quantification kit. An Illumina HiSeq 2500 sequenced the libraries paired-end 2 x 150 bp. To increase sequence diversity, roughly 23-30% phiX was spiked into each library pool. As for the authors' bioinformatics: Quality-filtered reads were processed with the UMI-based MiGEC pipeline, which removed over 75% of raw TCR sequences during error correction. IMGT germline references were used for aligning VDJ genes, and each clonotype was defined as a unique CDR3 amino acid sequence together with its V-J genes. VDJtools evaluated clonal expansion, Shannon diversity and CDR3 relatedness (CalcPairwiseDistances, ClusterSamples); CLCbio workbench built phylogenetic trees. Expanded clones were defined as having at least 8 unique UMIs, based on coefficient-of-variation modelling across technical triplicates. TCRdb trimmed public reads at Q25 via fastp, called clones via MiXCR and kept in-frame beta chains. For every CDR3 protein sequence, its rows merge into one entry that carries the most common genes and DNA. TCRdb's processing, not the authors' own work, is the source of the V and J calls. This sample holds approximately 19,000 distinct CDR3 sequences; around 16% were observed only once. The ten top clones hold about 16% of the sample.

General conclusions and limits of the study: TCR clonal expansion was greatest in HAM/TSP patients and smallest in MS patients, who ranked below even healthy controls. No identical CDR3 amino acid sequences were shared among expanded clones across subjects, suggesting private TCR-beta repertoires in all groups.

V loses 6 bases at its end and J loses 5 bases; junction bases beyond the gene matches: 12. The germline V gene encodes CDR1 GTSNPN and CDR2 SVGIG (reference sequence). Reading from cysteine to phenylalanine, the CDR3 counts 14 amino acids. The only DNA kept is the CDR3, 42 bases in frame from the first base. Libraries from unsorted PBMCs were made from 2 million PBMCs kept in RNAlater at -80 degrees C until RNA extraction. Peripheral blood underwent Ficoll-Hypaque density gradient centrifugation to isolate PBMCs, which were then cryopreserved in liquid nitrogen. This receptor was identified in a female donor with HTLV-1-associated myelopathy (HAM/TSP). The chain is made from TRBV30 and TRBJ1-1; 7 central nucleotides agree with TRBD1. The specimen sequenced was PBMCs. The nucleotide sequence is given as TGTGCCTGCGACGTCGACAGGGCCATTACTGAAGCTTTCTTT. Its product reads: CACDVDRAITEAFF.